This T cell receptor beta chain came from a study of cytomegalovirus exposure and HLA in healthy donors. Germline CDR1 reads SGHKS; CDR2 reads YYEKEE (reference sequence). CDR3 size: 15 residues. Trimming cost V 2 bases and J 5 bases, with 14 bases left between them. Vbeta (60) and Jbeta (13) primers were used in the PCR. The table came from immunoSEQ multiplex PCR; TCRdb's copy has only in-frame clones and leaves some out. Of 150,000 to 200,000 clones listed, 79% were seen once; the top ten hold about 2.3%. This clonotype originated in a woman aged 45 to 65 in good health and CMV-seronegative. Sequenced: PBMCs. The V gene is TRBV5-5, the J gene TRBJ2-1; tentative D call: TRBD2 (6 bases). The CDR3 protein is CASSFGRLGDNEQFF. The CDR3 coding sequence is TGTGCCAGCAGCTTCGGCAGACTAGGGGACAATGAGCAGTTCTTC.